This T cell receptor (beta chain) appears in the sequencing data of a study of T cell responses to AZD1222 COVID-19 vaccine. There are 16 residues in the CDR3. Germline-derived CDR1 and CDR2 are LGHDT and YNNKEL (reference sequence). Trimming at V came to 5 bases and at J to 2 bases, leaving 5 bases not matched to a gene. Second-dose schedules of about 4 or about 12 weeks were combined. Remarks on this clone: The target antigen is unknown.

Clones were sequenced by immunoSEQ multiplex PCR, and TCRdb holds only the in-frame ones, with some missing. The data contain some 130,000 clones, 80% to 90% of them singletons. Study-level findings and limits: Spike-specific TCR breadth and depth rose after two AZD1222 doses. In a largely white British group with more females than males, clonal diversity was possibly underestimated. The span of vaccine-associated CD4 TCRs extended across spike, with dominance at 160-218 and 743-854.

Sequencing was performed on peripheral blood, taken 28 days after the second AZD1222 dose. This receptor was obtained from an adult who received the AZD1222 COVID-19 vaccine. This sequence joins TRBV3-1 (or the pseudogene TRBV3-2) and TRBJ2-5, with 13 bases matching TRBD2. CDR3 nucleotides: TGTGCCAGCAGCAGACTAGCGGGAGGACAACAAGAGACCCAGTACTTC. Amino acids: CASSRLAGGQQETQYF.